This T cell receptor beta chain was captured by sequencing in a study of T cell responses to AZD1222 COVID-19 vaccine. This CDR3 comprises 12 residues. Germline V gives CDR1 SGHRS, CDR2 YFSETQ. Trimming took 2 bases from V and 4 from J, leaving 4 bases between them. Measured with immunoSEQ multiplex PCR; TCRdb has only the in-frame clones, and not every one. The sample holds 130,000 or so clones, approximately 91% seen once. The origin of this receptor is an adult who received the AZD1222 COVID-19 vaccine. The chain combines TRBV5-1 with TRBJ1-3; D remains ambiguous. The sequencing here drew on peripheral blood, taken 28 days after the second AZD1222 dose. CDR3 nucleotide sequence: TGCGCCAGCAGCTTACACGGAAACACCATATATTTT. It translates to CASSLHGNTIYF.